Below, 21 T cell receptor beta chains from the same sample are listed, as sequenced in a study of T-cell reconstitution after alpha-beta-depleted transplantation in children. A TCRbeta library incorporating unique molecular identifiers was prepared. MiXCR, applied by TCRdb to the PCR reads, yields one record per CDR3 protein. The table has hundreds of thousands of distinct CDR3 sequences, 10% to 15% seen once. The material was PBMCs, mostly from graft donor cells, obtained 360 days after TCRalphabeta/CD19-depleted stem cell transplant. These receptors were taken from a male patient aged 10 to 17 who had a stem cell transplant for acute myeloid leukemia, so the T cells may come from the graft donor.

In this sample, this clonotype turned up many times. J is TRBJ2-5 and V is TRBV21-1; the table assigns TRBD2, which was not confirmed against the DNA. TRBV21-1 is deemed a pseudogene. The CDR3 spans 17 residues. The DNA of the CDR3 is TGTGCCAGCAGCAAATTTAACGTGACTAGCGCCCAAGAGACCCAGTACTTC. Amino acids: CASSKFNVTSAQETQYF.

This clonotype was seen many times. The chain employs TRBV28 and TRBJ2-1; D not certain. Trimming removed 1 base at V and 7 bases at J, with 5 bases between. Germline CDR1 reads MDHEN; CDR2 reads SYDVKM. CDR3 length equals 12 residues. CDR3 DNA sequence: TGTGCCAGCAGTTTATATGCGAATGAGCAGTTCTTC. This gives the protein CASSLYANEQFF.

The sample holds a few counts of this clonotype. The rearrangement links TRBV12-3 or TRBV12-4 to TRBJ1-5, with D hard to call. The V gene lost 7 bases and the J gene lost 0 bases, with 13 bases spanning the gap. This CDR3 has 15 amino acids. In nucleotides, the CDR3 is TGTGCCAGCACCCAGACAAGGTTTAGCAATCAGCCCCAGCATTTT. Translation: CASTQTRFSNQPQHF.

This clonotype was observed many times. The V call is TRBV28, the J call TRBJ2-1; 11 bases are shared with TRBD2. This CDR3 region has 16 residues. Germline loops: CDR1 MDHEN, CDR2 SYDVKM. The trim removed 1 base at V and 6 bases at J, leaving 5 bases unmatched. CDR3 in amino acids: CASSLSAGLAANEQFF. The CDR3 DNA sequence: TGTGCCAGCAGTTTATCGGCGGGACTAGCGGCCAATGAGCAGTTCTTC.

The rearrangement links TRBV5-5 to TRBJ1-1; D unclear. Trimming took 0 bases from V and 3 from J, leaving 9 bases between them. The CDR3 is made up of 14 amino acids. Germline V gene data show CDR1 as SGHKS and CDR2 as YYEKEE (reference sequence). CDR3 bases: TGTGCCAGCAGCTTGGGGGCGGGGTACACTGAAGCTTTCTTT. Protein product: CASSLGAGYTEAFF. Drawing the rest from reference TRBV5-5 and TRBJ1-1, the complete variable domain is DAGVTQSPTHLIKTRGQQVTLRCSPISGHKSVSWYQQVLGQGPQFIFQYYEKEERGRGNFPDRFSARQFPNYSSELNVNALLLGDSALYLCASSLGAGYTEAFFGQGTRLTVV.

The CDR3 sequence: CASSLMVFEQYF. CDR3 bases: TGTGCCAGCAGCTTAATGGTATTCGAGCAGTACTTC. The V and J genes are TRBV11-2 and TRBJ2-7; D unresolved. The ends were cut back, 2 bases at V and 6 bases at J, with 8 bases in the middle. This CDR3 has 12 amino acids. Germline V gene data show CDR1 as SGHAT and CDR2 as FQNNGV.

This clonotype was picked up a small number of times. The rearrangement links TRBV20-1 to TRBJ1-1, with D maybe TRBD1 (5 bases). Germline values: CDR1 DFQATT, CDR2 SNEGSKA (reference sequence). The CDR3 spans 10 residues. The DNA for the CDR3 is TGCACCTGGGGCGGGTCTGAAGCTTTCTTT. Encoded protein: CTWGGSEAFF.

This clonotype was seen many times. The chain joins TRBV29-1 to TRBJ2-1; a possible D gene is TRBD1 (5 bases). Germline V gives CDR1 SQVTM, CDR2 ANQGSEA. The CDR3 loop spans 15 amino acids. V was trimmed by 6 bases and J by 0 bases, leaving 15 bases between them. CDR3: CSVGWTLSSYNEQFF. As DNA, the CDR3 is TGCAGCGTCGGATGGACATTGAGCTCCTACAATGAGCAGTTCTTC.

The chain employs TRBV6-4 and TRBJ2-1, with D possibly being TRBD2 (5 bases). This CDR3 is 13 amino acids long. Trimming removed 0 bases from V and 14 bases from J, with 14 bases in between. Per germline, CDR1 MRHNA and CDR2 SNTAGT. The CDR3 nucleotides are TGTGCCAGCAGTGACTCGGGCGCCCCGACTAAGTTCTTC. This sequence encodes CASSDSGAPTKFF.

This clonotype has more than one count but fewer than ten. The rearrangement links TRBV28 to TRBJ2-5, with 7 bases aligning to TRBD1. The V and J ends lost 6 bases and 2 bases, in that order; junction bases with no gene match: 6. CDR1 MDHEN and CDR2 SYDVKM come from the germline V gene. This CDR3 has 14 residues. CDR3 nucleotide sequence: TGTGCCAGCAGACCTGGGACAGCTCAAGAGACCCAGTACTTC. Translation: CASRPGTAQETQYF.

This clonotype was seen many times. The CDR3 loop is CASSLGGRIHQETQYF. The CDR3 nucleotides read TGTGCCAGCAGTTTAGGGGGTCGGATACACCAAGAGACCCAGTACTTC. The rearrangement uses TRBV27 and TRBJ2-5; D is tentatively TRBD1 or TRBD2 (5 bases each). Germline CDR1 reads MNHEY; CDR2 reads SMNVEV (reference sequence). V was pared by 2 bases and J by 0 bases, with 13 bases between. The length of the CDR3 is 16 residues.

The CDR3 loop is CASSFLRTGLFEQYF. CDR3 bases: TGTGCCAGCAGTTTTCTTAGGACAGGGCTATTCGAGCAGTACTTC. The chain combines TRBV27 with TRBJ2-7; 8 nucleotides agree with TRBD1. Trimming at V came to 3 bases and at J to 6 bases, leaving 10 bases not matched to a gene. CDR1 is MNHEY, CDR2 SMNVEV, per germline (reference sequence). There are 15 residues in the CDR3.

This clonotype has only a few counts. The chain combines TRBV27 with TRBJ2-7; 13 bases map to TRBD2. V dropped 7 bases and J dropped 2; count of bases not matched to a gene: 20. The CDR3 spans 20 residues. Per germline, CDR1 MNHEY and CDR2 SMNVEV (reference sequence). CDR3 region: CASTYFGTSGKGHPTYEQYF. In DNA form, the CDR3 reads TGTGCCAGCACATACTTTGGGACTAGCGGGAAGGGGCACCCCACCTACGAGCAGTACTTC.

This clonotype was observed many times. This chain links TRBV28 with TRBJ2-7; maybe TRBD1 (6 bases). The CDR3 has 14 residues. Germline V lookup: CDR1 MDHEN, CDR2 SYDVKM. Trimming left V 4 bases short and J 7 bases short, with 17 bases between. The DNA of the CDR3 is TGTGCCAGCAGTTCCCGGACAGAGCCCGTAGAGCAGTACTTC. Translated, it gives CASSSRTEPVEQYF.

This clonotype has a handful of counts. V usage is TRBV20-1 and J usage is TRBJ2-7; TRBD2 might be the D (5 bases). This CDR3 has 15 residues. Germline values: CDR1 DFQATT, CDR2 SNEGSKA (reference sequence). Trimming stripped 3 bases from V and 0 bases from J, with 15 bases between. The chain's CDR3 is CSASPRTLGSYEQYF. The CDR3 DNA reads TGCAGTGCTAGCCCTCGGACTCTCGGCTCCTACGAGCAGTACTTC.

This clonotype was seen more than once but under ten times. The rearrangement uses TRBV6-2 or TRBV6-3 and TRBJ2-4; 10 bases map to TRBD2. The CDR3 length is 23 residues. V trimming: 0 bases; J trimming: 0 bases; junction bases outside the gene matches: 20. Germline CDR1 is MNHEY and CDR2 is SVGEGT. The CDR3 sequence: CASSYSSGREHFDTKLAKNIQYF. The CDR3 region has the DNA TGTGCCAGCAGTTACTCAAGCGGGAGGGAACATTTCGATACTAAACTAGCCAAAAACATTCAGTACTTC.

The chain links TRBV28 to TRBJ1-5; D is possibly TRBD1 (5 bases). This CDR3 spans 16 amino acids. CDR1 and CDR2 (germline): MDHEN, SYDVKM. Trimming stripped 6 bases from V and 0 bases from J, with 15 bases between. CDR3 DNA: TGTGCCAGCAGCCCCGGGGGGAATCCTAGCAATCAGCCCCAGCATTTT. Translating gives CASSPGGNPSNQPQHF.

The chain has TRBV7-2 and TRBJ2-7, with D tentatively TRBD1 (6 bases). Germline loops: CDR1 SGHTA, CDR2 FQGNSA. The CDR3 has 15 residues. Trimming removed 4 bases at V and 6 bases at J, with 19 bases between. This chain's CDR3 is CASSSGPYRETEQYF. CDR3 DNA sequence: TGTGCCAGCAGCTCAGGCCCGTACAGGGAAACCGAGCAGTACTTC.

This clonotype was observed a handful of times. The rearrangement links TRBV14 to TRBJ2-7; 10 nucleotides line up with TRBD1. Germline V gene sequence: CDR1 SGHDN, CDR2 FVKESK. Trimming took 1 base from V and 0 from J; bases not matched to a gene: 6. This CDR3 has 17 amino acids. The CDR3 DNA reads as TGTGCCAGCAGCCAAGGTCTTCGGACAGGGGGCTCCTACGAGCAGTACTTC. This codes for CASSQGLRTGGSYEQYF. Full variable domain (outside the CDR3, taken from reference TRBV14 and TRBJ2-7): EAGVTQFPSHSVIEKGQTVTLRCDPISGHDNLYWYRRVMGKEIKFLLHFVKESKQDESGMPNNRFLAERTGGTYSTLKVQPAELEDSGVYFCASSQGLRTGGSYEQYFGPGTRLTVT.

The rearrangement links TRBV7-8 to TRBJ2-5, with a tentative D call TRBD2 (5 bases). V lost 8 bases and J 1 base, leaving 17 bases between the germline ends. Germline V gives CDR1 SGHVS, CDR2 FQNEAQ. The length of the CDR3 is 15 residues. The CDR3 nucleotides are TGTGCCAGCGGCTCGTCGGTGACTATCCAAGAGACCCAGTACTTC. This codes for CASGSSVTIQETQYF.

This clonotype was counted only a few times. The CDR3 DNA is TGTGCCAGCAGCCAAGATCGGGGTCGAGCAGATACGCAGTATTTT. Its translation is CASSQDRGRADTQYF. The chain carries TRBV3-1 and TRBJ2-3, with D perhaps matching TRBD2 (5 bases). The CDR3 covers 15 residues. V gave up 0 bases and J gave up 4 bases, with 11 bases separating them. Germline V CDR1 and CDR2: LGHDT, YNNKEL (reference sequence).